The rows below give T cell receptor beta chains drawn from one sample of a study of T cell clonotyping in hematopoietic cell transplantation. Sequenced by immunoSEQ multiplex PCR; TCRdb stores in-frame clones only, minus some. The data hold about 45,000 clones, with roughly 85% observed a single time. The input for sequencing was peripheral blood mononuclear cells, taken before stem cell transplant. Receptors originate from a man between 60 and 75 years old with myelodysplastic syndrome. Some clones in this sample may be carry-over from other donors' samples. CDR3s include the opening cysteine and the closing phenylalanine or tryptophan. A D gene is named only where the DNA matches it firmly. Not every row has a clone size; where given, it reads once, few, many or a size class.

d_call,j_call,clone_size,v_call,cdr3_aa,cdr3_nt
-,TRBJ1-2,-,TRBV29-1,CSVEAPGRGYTF,TGCAGCGTTGAAGCCCCAGGGCGAGGCTACACCTTC
TRBD1,TRBJ1-2,few,TRBV18,CASSPLGTGGAAGGYTF,TGTGCCAGCTCACCACTGGGGACAGGGGGCGCTGCCGGTGGCTACACCTTC
TRBD1,TRBJ1-1,few,TRBV29-1,CSASGQAAYGAFF,TGCAGCGCTAGCGGACAGGCCGCCTATGGAGCTTTCTTT
-,TRBJ2-5,-,TRBV6-6,CASWEQGRTQYF,TGTGCCAGCTGGGAACAGGGTAGAACCCAGTACTTC
-,TRBJ1-4,few,TRBV20-1,CSASGGEKLFF,TGCAGTGCTTCTGGGGGCGAAAAACTGTTTTTT
-,TRBJ1-2,-,TRBV19,CASSTSAVYGYTF,TGTGCCAGTAGTACTTCGGCAGTCTATGGCTACACCTTC
-,TRBJ2-7,-,TRBV21-1,CASSIGTGSYEQYF,TGTGCCAGCAGCATTGGGACAGGCTCGTACGAGCAGTACTTC
-,TRBJ1-6,-,TRBV6-5,CASSSVNSPLHF,TGTGCCAGCAGTTCGGTAAATTCACCCCTCCACTTT
-,TRBJ1-3,-,TRBV7-2,CASSLFPIDGTAGNTIYF,TGTGCCAGCAGCTTATTCCCCATCGATGGGACGGCCGGAAACACCATATATTTT
-,TRBJ2-7,-,TRBV7-8,CASSLGEVYEQYF,TGTGCCAGCAGCTTAGGAGAGGTCTACGAGCAGTACTTC